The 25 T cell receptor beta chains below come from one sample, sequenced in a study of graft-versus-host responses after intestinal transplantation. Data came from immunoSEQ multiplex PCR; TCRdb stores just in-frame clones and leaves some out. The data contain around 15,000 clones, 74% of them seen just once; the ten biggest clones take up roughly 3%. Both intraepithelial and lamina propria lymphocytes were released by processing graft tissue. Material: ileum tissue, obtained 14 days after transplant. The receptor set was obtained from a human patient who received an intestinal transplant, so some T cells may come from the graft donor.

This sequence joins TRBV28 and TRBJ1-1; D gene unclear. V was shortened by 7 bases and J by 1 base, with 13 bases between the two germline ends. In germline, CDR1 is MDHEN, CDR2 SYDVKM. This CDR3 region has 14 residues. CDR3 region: CASTLSRRNTEAFF. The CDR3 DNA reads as TGTGCCAGCACTCTCTCGCGCAGGAACACTGAAGCTTTCTTT.

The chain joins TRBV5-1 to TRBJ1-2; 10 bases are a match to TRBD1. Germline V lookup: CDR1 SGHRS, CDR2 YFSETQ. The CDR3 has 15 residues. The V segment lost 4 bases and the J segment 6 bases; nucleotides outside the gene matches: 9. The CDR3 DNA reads TGCGCCAGCAGCCCAAGGACAGGGGGGGACGATGGCTACACCTTC. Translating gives CASSPRTGGDDGYTF.

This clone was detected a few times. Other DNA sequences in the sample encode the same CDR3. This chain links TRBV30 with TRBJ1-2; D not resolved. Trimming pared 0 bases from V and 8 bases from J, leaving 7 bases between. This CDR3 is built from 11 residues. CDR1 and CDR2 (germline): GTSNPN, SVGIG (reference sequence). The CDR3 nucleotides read TGTGCCTGGAGTGTTTTTGGGGGCTACACCTTC. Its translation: CAWSVFGGYTF.

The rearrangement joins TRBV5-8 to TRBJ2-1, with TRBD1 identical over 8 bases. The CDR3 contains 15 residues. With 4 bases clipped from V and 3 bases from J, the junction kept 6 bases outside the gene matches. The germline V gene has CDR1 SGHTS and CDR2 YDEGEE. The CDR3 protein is CASSLDRGNYNEQFF. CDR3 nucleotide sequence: TGTGCCAGCAGCCTAGACAGGGGTAACTACAATGAGCAGTTCTTC.

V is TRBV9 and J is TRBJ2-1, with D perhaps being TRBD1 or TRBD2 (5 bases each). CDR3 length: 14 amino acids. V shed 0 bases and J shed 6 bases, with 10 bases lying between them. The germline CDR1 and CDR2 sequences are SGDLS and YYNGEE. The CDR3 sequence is CASSVAGRFNEQFF. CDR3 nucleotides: TGTGCCAGCAGCGTAGCAGGGAGATTCAATGAGCAGTTCTTC. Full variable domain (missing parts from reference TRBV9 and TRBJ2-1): DSGVTQTPKHLITATGQRVTLRCSPRSGDLSVYWYQQSLDQGLQFLIQYYNGEERAKGNILERFSAQQFPDLHSELNLSSLELGDSALYFCASSVAGRFNEQFFGPGTRLTVL.

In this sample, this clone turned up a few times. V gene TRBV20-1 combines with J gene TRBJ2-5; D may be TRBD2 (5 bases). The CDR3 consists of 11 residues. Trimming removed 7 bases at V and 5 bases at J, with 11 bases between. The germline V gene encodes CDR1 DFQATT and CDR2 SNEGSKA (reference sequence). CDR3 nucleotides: TGCAGTGTGGTAGCGAAGGAGACCCAGTACTTC. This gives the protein CSVVAKETQYF.

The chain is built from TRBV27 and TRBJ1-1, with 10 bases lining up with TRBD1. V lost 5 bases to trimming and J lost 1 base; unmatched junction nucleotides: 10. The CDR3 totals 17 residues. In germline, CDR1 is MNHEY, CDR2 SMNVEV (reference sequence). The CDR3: CASSRRQGARGNTEAFF. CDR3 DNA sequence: TGTGCCAGCAGTCGTAGACAGGGGGCACGGGGGAACACTGAAGCTTTCTTT.

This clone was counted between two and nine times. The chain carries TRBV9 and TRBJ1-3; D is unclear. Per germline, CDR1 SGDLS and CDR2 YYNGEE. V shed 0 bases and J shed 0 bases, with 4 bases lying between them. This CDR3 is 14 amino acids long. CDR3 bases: TGTGCCAGCAGCGTAGTGAGCTCTGGAAACACCATATATTTT. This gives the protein CASSVVSSGNTIYF.

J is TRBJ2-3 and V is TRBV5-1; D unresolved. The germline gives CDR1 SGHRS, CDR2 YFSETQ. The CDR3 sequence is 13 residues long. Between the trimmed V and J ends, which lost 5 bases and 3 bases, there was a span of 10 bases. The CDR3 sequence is CASSSPWTDTQYF. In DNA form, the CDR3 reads TGCGCCAGCAGTTCCCCTTGGACAGATACGCAGTATTTT.

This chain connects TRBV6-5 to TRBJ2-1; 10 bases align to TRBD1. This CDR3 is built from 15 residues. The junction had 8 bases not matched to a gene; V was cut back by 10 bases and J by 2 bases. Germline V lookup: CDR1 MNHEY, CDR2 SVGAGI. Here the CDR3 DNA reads TGTGCCATCAGCCCCGGGACAGGGGCCTACAATGAGCAGTTCTTC. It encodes CAISPGTGAYNEQFF.

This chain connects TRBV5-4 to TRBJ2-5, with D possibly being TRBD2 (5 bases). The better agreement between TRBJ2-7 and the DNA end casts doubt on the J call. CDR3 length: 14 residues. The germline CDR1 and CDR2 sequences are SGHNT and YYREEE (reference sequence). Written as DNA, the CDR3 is TGTGCCAGCAGCCAGGCGAGCGGCTACTACGAGCAGTACTTC. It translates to CASSQASGYYEQYF.

CDR3 residues: CAWKSGGPREQYF. For the CDR3, the DNA is TGTGCCTGGAAGTCGGGAGGGCCCCGGGAGCAGTACTTC. This chain uses TRBV30 with TRBJ2-7, with 8 bases that match TRBD2. Trimming took 4 bases from V and 7 from J; bases not matched to a gene: 9. The germline CDR1 and CDR2 sequences are GTSNPN and SVGIG (reference sequence). This CDR3 is 13 amino acids long.

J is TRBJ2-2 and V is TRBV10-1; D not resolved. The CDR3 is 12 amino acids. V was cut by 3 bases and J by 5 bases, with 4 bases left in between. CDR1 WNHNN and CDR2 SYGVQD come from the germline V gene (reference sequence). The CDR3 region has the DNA TGCGCCAGCAGTGAATCTACCGGGGAGCTGTTTTTT. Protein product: CASSESTGELFF.

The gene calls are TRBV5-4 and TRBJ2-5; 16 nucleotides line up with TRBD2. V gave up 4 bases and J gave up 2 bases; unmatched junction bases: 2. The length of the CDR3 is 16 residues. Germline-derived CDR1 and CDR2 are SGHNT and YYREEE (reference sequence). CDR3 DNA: TGTGCCAGCAGCCCGGGACTAGCGGGAGGGCAAGAGACCCAGTACTTC. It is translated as CASSPGLAGGQETQYF.

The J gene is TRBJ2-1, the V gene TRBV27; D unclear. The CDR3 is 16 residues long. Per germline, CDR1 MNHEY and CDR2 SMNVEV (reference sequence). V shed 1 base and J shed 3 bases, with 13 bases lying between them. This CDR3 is CASSLFPTANYNEQFF. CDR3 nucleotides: TGTGCCAGCAGTTTATTTCCAACAGCGAACTACAATGAGCAGTTCTTC.

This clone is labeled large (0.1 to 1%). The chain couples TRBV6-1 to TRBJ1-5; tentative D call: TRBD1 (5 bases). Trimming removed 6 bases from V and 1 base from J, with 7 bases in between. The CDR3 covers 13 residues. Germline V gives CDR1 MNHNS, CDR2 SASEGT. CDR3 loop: CASRKGSNQPQHF. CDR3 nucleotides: TGTGCCAGCAGGAAGGGGAGCAATCAGCCCCAGCATTTT.

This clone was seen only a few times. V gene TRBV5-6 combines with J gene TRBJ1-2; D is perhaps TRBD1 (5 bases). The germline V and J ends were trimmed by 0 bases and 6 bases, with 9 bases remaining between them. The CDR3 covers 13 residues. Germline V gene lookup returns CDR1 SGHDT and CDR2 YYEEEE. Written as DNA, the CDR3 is TGTGCCAGCAGCTTGGGGCAGGGAGATGGCTACACCTTC. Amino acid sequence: CASSLGQGDGYTF.

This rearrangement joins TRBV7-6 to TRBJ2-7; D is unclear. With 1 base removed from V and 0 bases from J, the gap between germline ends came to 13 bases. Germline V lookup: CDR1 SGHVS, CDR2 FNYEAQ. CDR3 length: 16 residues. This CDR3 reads CASSLGAGQSSYEQYF. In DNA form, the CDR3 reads TGTGCCAGCAGCTTAGGTGCTGGCCAGTCCTCCTACGAGCAGTACTTC.

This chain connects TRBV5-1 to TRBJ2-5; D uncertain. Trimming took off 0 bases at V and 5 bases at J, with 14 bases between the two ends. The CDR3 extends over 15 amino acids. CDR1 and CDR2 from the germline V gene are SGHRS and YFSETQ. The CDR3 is CASSLGLLLTETQYF. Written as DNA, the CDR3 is TGCGCCAGCAGCTTGGGACTTCTCTTAACGGAGACCCAGTACTTC.

CDR3 DNA: TGTGCCAGCATCAGCAGGGCTGGTGGCACCATATATTTT. It encodes CASISRAGGTIYF. The chain carries TRBV6-1 and TRBJ1-3; a weak D match, TRBD1 (5 bases). The germline V gene has CDR1 MNHNS and CDR2 SASEGT. The V and J ends lost 7 bases and 9 bases respectively, with 16 bases between them. The CDR3 is 13 amino acids.

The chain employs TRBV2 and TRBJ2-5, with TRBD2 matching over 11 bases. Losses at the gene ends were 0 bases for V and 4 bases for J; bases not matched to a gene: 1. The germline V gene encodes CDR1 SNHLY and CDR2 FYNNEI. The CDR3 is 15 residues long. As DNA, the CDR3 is TGTGCCAGCAGTGAAGCGCTAGCGGGAGGAGAGACCCAGTACTTC. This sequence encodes CASSEALAGGETQYF.

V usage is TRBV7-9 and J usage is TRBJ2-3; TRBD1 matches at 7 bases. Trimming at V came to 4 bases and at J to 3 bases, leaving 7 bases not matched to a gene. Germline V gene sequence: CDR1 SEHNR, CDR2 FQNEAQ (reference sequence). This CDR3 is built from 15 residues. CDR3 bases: TGTGCCAGCAGCTCGTACAGGGGTTTGACAGATACGCAGTATTTT. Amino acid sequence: CASSSYRGLTDTQYF. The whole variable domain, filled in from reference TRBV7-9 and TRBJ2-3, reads DTGVSQNPRHKITKRGQNVTFRCDPISEHNRLYWYRQTLGQGPEFLTYFQNEAQLEKSRLLSDRFSAERPKGSFSTLEIQRTEQGDSAMYLCASSSYRGLTDTQYFGPGTRLTVL.

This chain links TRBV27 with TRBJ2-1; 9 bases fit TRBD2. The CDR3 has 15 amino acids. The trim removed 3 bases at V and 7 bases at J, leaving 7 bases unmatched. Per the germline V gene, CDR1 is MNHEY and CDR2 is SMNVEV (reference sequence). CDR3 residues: CASSLLAGSRNEQFF. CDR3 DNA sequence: TGTGCCAGCAGTTTGCTAGCGGGATCACGGAATGAGCAGTTCTTC.

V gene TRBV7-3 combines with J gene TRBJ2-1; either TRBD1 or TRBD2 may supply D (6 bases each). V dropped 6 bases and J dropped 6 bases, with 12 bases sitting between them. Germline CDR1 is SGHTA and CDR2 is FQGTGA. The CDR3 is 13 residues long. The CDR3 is CASRRGVFNEQFF. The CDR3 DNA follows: TGTGCCAGCAGGAGGGGGGTTTTCAATGAGCAGTTCTTC.

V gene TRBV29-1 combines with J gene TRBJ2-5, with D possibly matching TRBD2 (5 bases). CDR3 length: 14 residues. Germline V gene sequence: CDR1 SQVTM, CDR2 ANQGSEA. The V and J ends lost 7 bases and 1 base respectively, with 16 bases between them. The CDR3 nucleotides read TGCAGCGCCCTCCCTAGCAGGCGCCAAGAGACCCAGTACTTC. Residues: CSALPSRRQETQYF.